The present TCR beta chain was sequenced within a study of blood T cell repertoires in COVID-19. At the level of the study: Whether acute or convalescent, the COVID-19 samples came from the United States, Italy and Spain.

This CDR3 has 13 amino acids. The germline CDR1 and CDR2 sequences are SGHRS and YFSETQ. V dropped 4 bases and J dropped 1 base, with 8 bases sitting between them. Per the original data handling: By means of reference gene primer amplification, nucleated cell counts were estimated. Profiling relied on immunoSEQ multiplex PCR, and the TCRdb table lists in-frame clones only, not all of them. V, J and clone size are those of that table, while D and trimming were read from the DNA. The table has under 150,000 clones, around 83% seen once. V usage is TRBV5-1 and J usage is TRBJ1-1; unclear D gene. The specimen sequenced was peripheral blood. The sequence derives from a man aged 35 to 55 with active or convalescent COVID-19. The CDR3: CASSRAGNTEAFF. CDR3 bases: TGCGCCAGCAGCCGGGCGGGGAACACTGAAGCTTTCTTT.